The 26 T cell receptor beta chains reported below all come from one sample, sequenced in a study of cytomegalovirus exposure and HLA in healthy donors. 60 Vbeta and 13 Jbeta primers were used in PCR. Sequencing used immunoSEQ multiplex PCR; TCRdb keeps in-frame clones, though not all of them. The repertoire holds more than 50,000 clones, with about 85% as singletons. Sequencing input: PBMCs. These receptors were collected from a female donor in good health and CMV-seronegative.

This chain joins TRBV7-2 and TRBJ1-2, with D maybe TRBD1 (6 bases). The V end was cut by 0 bases, the J end by 2 bases, with 10 bases between. The length of the CDR3 is 15 residues. CDR1 and CDR2 from the germline V gene are SGHTA and FQGNSA. The CDR3 sequence: CASSLAGGGNYGYTF. In nucleotides, the CDR3 is TGTGCCAGCAGCTTAGCAGGGGGGGGGAACTATGGCTACACCTTC.

This clone was counted only a few times. Distinct nucleotide sequences in the sample also encode this CDR3. The V gene is TRBV7-8, the J gene TRBJ2-5, with 10 bases identical to TRBD2. Trimming cost V 3 bases and J 5 bases; bases outside gene matches: 6. Germline lookup yields CDR1 SGHVS and CDR2 FQNEAQ. The CDR3 runs 15 residues. The CDR3 DNA is TGTGCCAGCAGCTTGGAGCGGGGGGGCCGGGAGACCCAGTACTTC. Translating it yields CASSLERGGRETQYF.

The chain carries TRBV5-1 and TRBJ2-7; no reliable D call. Per germline, CDR1 SGHRS and CDR2 YFSETQ. V was shortened by 3 bases and J by 1 base, with 8 bases between the two germline ends. This CDR3 has 13 amino acids. The chain's CDR3 is CASSSGQSYEQYF. The CDR3 nucleotides are TGCGCCAGCAGCTCTGGTCAGTCCTACGAGCAGTACTTC.

The rearrangement joins TRBV30 to TRBJ2-5; D might be TRBD1 (6 bases). V shed 0 bases and J shed 3 bases, with 14 bases lying between them. This CDR3 has 15 amino acids. Germline V CDR1 and CDR2: GTSNPN, SVGIG (reference sequence). CDR3 region: CAWSVVLGGEETQYF. The CDR3 bases are TGTGCCTGGAGTGTAGTCTTAGGGGGAGAAGAGACCCAGTACTTC.

This sequence joins TRBV14 and TRBJ1-2; D remains unclear. Trimming stripped 0 bases from V and 3 bases from J, with 8 bases between. The germline V gene has CDR1 SGHDN and CDR2 FVKESK. The CDR3 runs 14 residues. CDR3: CASSQDWQYYGYTF. DNA for the CDR3: TGTGCCAGCAGCCAAGACTGGCAGTACTATGGCTACACCTTC.

The gene calls are TRBV4-3 and TRBJ2-3; TRBD2 might be the D (5 bases). The CDR3 covers 16 residues. Germline CDR1 is LGHNA and CDR2 is YSLEER. V lost 1 base and J 7 bases, leaving 18 bases between the germline ends. The CDR3 reads CASSQALGNLRYTQYF. As DNA, the CDR3 is TGCGCCAGCAGCCAAGCCCTCGGGAACCTCCGCTATACGCAGTATTTT.

The chain joins TRBV25-1 to TRBJ1-1; D not resolved. Trimming shortened V by 5 bases and J by 4 bases, and 17 bases separated the two germline ends. Looked up from germline, CDR1 is MGHDK and CDR2 is SYGVNS. The CDR3 spans 15 residues. The CDR3 is CASSPHSGRSTEAFF. The CDR3 DNA sequence: TGTGCCAGCAGTCCACACAGCGGACGGAGCACTGAAGCTTTCTTT.

The chain carries TRBV27 and TRBJ2-1; D may be TRBD1 (5 bases). This CDR3 is 14 amino acids long. Trimming left V 6 bases short and J 4 bases short, with 13 bases between. Germline CDR1 is MNHEY and CDR2 is SMNVEV (reference sequence). In DNA, the CDR3 is TGTGCCAGCAGCTGGGGCGCCAGATACAATGAGCAGTTCTTC. Its translation: CASSWGARYNEQFF.

V and J are TRBV7-9 and TRBJ2-5, with 7 bases identical to TRBD2. Germline assignment: CDR1 SEHNR and CDR2 FQNEAQ (reference sequence). Trimming cost V 5 bases and J 4 bases; bases outside gene matches: 13. This CDR3 contains 16 residues. As DNA, the CDR3 is TGTGCCAGCAGCCCCCCTAGGTCGGGGGGAGGAGAGACCCAGTACTTC. It codes for CASSPPRSGGGETQYF.

By sample fraction, this clone is medium-sized. V and J are TRBV6-4 and TRBJ2-1, with 11 bases that match TRBD2. Germline V gene sequence: CDR1 MRHNA, CDR2 SNTAGT. CDR3 length: 14 residues. V was clipped by 2 bases and J by 6 bases; unmatched bases: 0. DNA for the CDR3: TGTGCCAGCAGTGACGGACTAGCGGGCAATGAGCAGTTCTTC. This gives the protein CASSDGLAGNEQFF.

The chain carries TRBV2 and TRBJ2-3, with D perhaps TRBD1 (6 bases). Germline values: CDR1 SNHLY, CDR2 FYNNEI. This CDR3 is 14 amino acids long. V was clipped by 5 bases and J by 2 bases, with 11 bases between them. The CDR3 loop reads CASSQTGITDTQYF. The CDR3 bases are TGTGCCAGCAGTCAAACAGGGATCACAGATACGCAGTATTTT.

The J gene is TRBJ2-5, the V gene TRBV11-2; 7 nucleotides match TRBD2. The J call is in doubt because the DNA end fits TRBJ2-7 better. Germline V gives CDR1 SGHAT, CDR2 FQNNGV. The length of the CDR3 is 14 residues. The CDR3 DNA reads TGTGCCAGCAGCTTAGGATCCGGGGGGTACGAGCAGTACTTC. This sequence encodes CASSLGSGGYEQYF.

This clone was counted once. The chain recombines TRBV5-5 with TRBJ2-7, with 8 bases that match TRBD1. Germline-derived CDR1 and CDR2 are SGHKS and YYEKEE (reference sequence). J lost 6 bases, V lost 3 bases, and 8 bases had no gene match. CDR3 length: 14 residues. The CDR3 loop reads CASSWTGNQGEQYF. The DNA for the CDR3 is TGTGCCAGCAGCTGGACAGGGAATCAGGGCGAGCAGTACTTC.

The CDR3 sequence is CASSLDAGGNSYGYTF. CDR3 nucleotide sequence: TGTGCCAGCAGCTTAGATGCAGGGGGCAATTCCTATGGCTACACCTTC. The chain carries TRBV7-2 and TRBJ1-2; 8 bases are shared with TRBD1. Germline CDR1 SGHTA, CDR2 FQGNSA. V lost 1 base and J lost 4; bases outside the gene matches: 8. The CDR3 has 16 residues.

The V call is TRBV11-2, the J call TRBJ1-1, with 9 bases that match TRBD1. The CDR3 covers 14 residues. Trimming cost V 5 bases and J 5 bases; bases outside gene matches: 6. Per germline, CDR1 SGHAT and CDR2 FQNNGV. The CDR3 is CASSQDRGWTEAFF. CDR3 bases: TGTGCCAGCAGCCAGGACAGGGGTTGGACTGAAGCTTTCTTT.

V is TRBV18 and J is TRBJ2-3, with a possible D match to TRBD1 (5 bases). Germline values: CDR1 KGHSH, CDR2 LQKENI. V lost 2 bases to trimming and J lost 2 bases, with 17 bases between them. The CDR3 loop spans 17 amino acids. The CDR3 is CASSPNDLDSLTDTQYF. As DNA, the CDR3 is TGTGCCAGCTCACCAAATGACCTAGACAGTCTCACAGATACGCAGTATTTT.

Only one count was recorded for this clone. This chain joins TRBV5-5 and TRBJ1-2, with TRBD1 identical over 8 bases. CDR3 size: 18 residues. V was clipped by 0 bases and J by 0 bases; unmatched bases: 10. Germline CDR1 is SGHKS and CDR2 is YYEKEE (reference sequence). Here the CDR3 reads CASSLAGSGTGANYGYTF. The CDR3 DNA sequence: TGTGCCAGCAGCTTGGCTGGCTCCGGGACAGGAGCTAACTATGGCTACACCTTC.

The V gene is TRBV18, the J gene TRBJ2-7, with 7 bases that match TRBD1. Germline-derived CDR1 and CDR2 are KGHSH and LQKENI. CDR3 length equals 16 residues. J gave up 5 bases and V 2 bases, and 12 bases lay outside the gene matches. The CDR3 sequence: CASSPLPGQLNHEQYF. The CDR3 region has the DNA TGTGCCAGCTCACCATTACCGGGACAGCTTAACCACGAGCAGTACTTC. Full variable domain (missing parts from reference TRBV18 and TRBJ2-7): NAGVMQNPRHLVRRRGQEARLRCSPMKGHSHVYWYRQLPEEGLKFMVYLQKENIIDESGMPKERFSAEFPKEGPSILRIQQVVRGDSAAYFCASSPLPGQLNHEQYFGPGTRLTVT.

This chain connects TRBV29-1 to TRBJ1-2, with D maybe TRBD1 (5 bases). The V gene lost 1 base and the J gene lost 8 bases, with 17 bases spanning the gap. Looked up from germline, CDR1 is SQVTM and CDR2 is ANQGSEA. This CDR3 has 14 residues. The CDR3 is CSVEAGLWGGGYTF. DNA for the CDR3: TGCAGCGTTGAAGCTGGGCTATGGGGGGGAGGCTACACCTTC. Using reference TRBV29-1 and TRBJ1-2 for the parts outside the CDR3, the full variable domain is SAVISQKPSRDICQRGTSLTIQCQVDSQVTMMFWYRQQPGQSLTLIATANQGSEATYESGFVIDKFPISRPNLTFSTLTVSNMSPEDSSIYLCSVEAGLWGGGYTFGSGTRLTVV.

The chain couples TRBV9 to TRBJ1-2; perhaps TRBD1 as D (6 bases). Trimming took 1 base from V and 1 from J, leaving 11 bases between them. This CDR3 comprises 15 residues. CDR1 is SGDLS and CDR2 is YYNGEE in the germline V gene. As DNA, the CDR3 is TGTGCCAGCAGCGTATTCGGACAGAATAACTATGGCTACACCTTC. It is translated as CASSVFGQNNYGYTF.

This clone was seen a single time. V usage is TRBV7-9 and J usage is TRBJ2-5; possibly TRBD2 for D (5 bases). The V end was cut by 1 base, the J end by 5 bases, with 17 bases between. The CDR3 covers 16 residues. Germline V gene lookup returns CDR1 SEHNR and CDR2 FQNEAQ (reference sequence). The CDR3, as DNA: TGTGCCAGCAGCTTAGAGGTGCGGGTGACCAGTGAGACCCAGTACTTC. As protein: CASSLEVRVTSETQYF. Looking up the rest from reference TRBV7-9 and TRBJ2-5 gives the full variable domain: DTGVSQNPRHKITKRGQNVTFRCDPISEHNRLYWYRQTLGQGPEFLTYFQNEAQLEKSRLLSDRFSAERPKGSFSTLEIQRTEQGDSAMYLCASSLEVRVTSETQYFGPGTRLLVL.

The J gene is TRBJ1-3, the V gene TRBV7-2; D is uncertain. The CDR3 runs to 13 residues. The V end lost 1 base, the J end lost 7 bases, and 8 bases lay between the germline ends. Per the germline V gene, CDR1 is SGHTA and CDR2 is FQGNSA. The CDR3 region has the DNA TGTGCCAGCAGCTTAGAATCGGGTAACACCATATATTTT. Encoded protein: CASSLESGNTIYF.

This chain connects TRBV18 to TRBJ1-4, with TRBD1 matching 9 bases. The germline V gene encodes CDR1 KGHSH and CDR2 LQKENI. Trimming took 3 bases from V and 6 from J; bases not matched to a gene: 5. There are 15 residues in the CDR3. In DNA, the CDR3 is TGTGCCAGCTCACCTACAGGGGGCGCCTATGAAAAACTGTTTTTT. Amino acid sequence: CASSPTGGAYEKLFF.

For this clone: Because the CDR3's place on the DNA is in doubt, the DNA is left out and the CDR3 is given as listed by TCRdb. CDR3 sequence reads: CASSKGPWGPGAANYEQYF. This chain joins TRBV21-1 and TRBJ2-7; the tabulated D call, TRBD1, remains unverified against the DNA. TRBV21-1 is listed as a pseudogene. The CDR3 is 19 residues long, ends included.

The CDR3: CASSPQSSSSEQYF. The CDR3 DNA reads as TGTGCCAGCAGCCCCCAGTCATCTAGCTCCGAGCAGTACTTC. V is TRBV9 and J is TRBJ2-5; perhaps TRBD2 as D (5 bases). The DNA end is more similar to TRBJ2-7, so the J call may be wrong. Per the germline V gene, CDR1 is SGDLS and CDR2 is YYNGEE. The CDR3 contains 14 residues.

This chain connects TRBV5-6 to TRBJ1-1; unclear D gene. V was cut by 3 bases and J by 4 bases, with 16 bases left in between. Germline CDR1 is SGHDT and CDR2 is YYEEEE. The CDR3 has 15 residues. This chain's CDR3 is CASSSVYEAGTEAFF. DNA for the CDR3: TGTGCCAGCAGCTCTGTATATGAGGCGGGCACTGAAGCTTTCTTT.